The rows below give T cell receptor beta chains drawn from one sample of a study of PD-1 blockade in classical Hodgkin lymphoma. Clones were read by immunoSEQ multiplex PCR, and TCRdb kept only the in-frame ones, dropping some. The data contain 20,000 to 25,000 clones, over 65% of them seen just once; the ten biggest clones take up roughly 20%. Sequenced material: peripheral blood mononuclear cells (PBMCs), taken before the fourth cycle of nivolumab. These receptors originate from a human donor with classical Hodgkin lymphoma. Each CDR3 is given without its conserved first and last residue. Each record gives: J gene, V gene, clone size, CDR3 protein. For some rows the clone size is stated as once, few or many, or as a class when expanded; others skip it.

j_call: TRBJ1-1; v_call: TRBV28; clone_size: -; cdr3_aa: ASSFTGTRETEAF
j_call: TRBJ2-4; v_call: TRBV4-1; clone_size: -; cdr3_aa: ASSQVTGGPSIAKNIQY
j_call: TRBJ1-4; v_call: TRBV19; clone_size: -; cdr3_aa: ASSSPGAGTGEKLF
j_call: TRBJ1-1; v_call: TRBV9; clone_size: -; cdr3_aa: ASSVGGGARTEAF
j_call: TRBJ2-5; v_call: TRBV5-1; clone_size: few; cdr3_aa: ASSHGQGGQTQY
j_call: TRBJ1-2; v_call: TRBV5-1; clone_size: -; cdr3_aa: ASRREATYGYT
j_call: TRBJ2-3; v_call: TRBV11-3; clone_size: -; cdr3_aa: ALKSPGTGGADTQY
j_call: TRBJ2-2; v_call: TRBV6-1; clone_size: -; cdr3_aa: ASSANRGGTGELF
j_call: TRBJ2-7; v_call: TRBV5-4; clone_size: -; cdr3_aa: ASSLYYGEQY
j_call: TRBJ2-3; v_call: TRBV10-2; clone_size: once; cdr3_aa: ASSADRGGSSTDTQY
j_call: TRBJ1-4; v_call: TRBV5-6; clone_size: -; cdr3_aa: ASSFDRGRREKLF
j_call: TRBJ2-7; v_call: TRBV7-2; clone_size: once; cdr3_aa: ASSLATGGEQY
j_call: TRBJ1-2; v_call: TRBV5-6; clone_size: -; cdr3_aa: ASSPAGRFFYGYT
j_call: TRBJ1-2; v_call: TRBV19; clone_size: -; cdr3_aa: ASRWENYGYT
j_call: TRBJ2-3; v_call: TRBV5-5; clone_size: -; cdr3_aa: ASSLETSGKGDTQY
j_call: TRBJ1-2; v_call: TRBV5-1; clone_size: -; cdr3_aa: ASSAGQVNYGYT
j_call: TRBJ2-5; v_call: TRBV27; clone_size: -; cdr3_aa: ASSLGVRETQY
j_call: TRBJ2-2; v_call: TRBV6-6; clone_size: -; cdr3_aa: ASSHGTNTGGLF
j_call: TRBJ1-2; v_call: TRBV19; clone_size: -; cdr3_aa: ASSLSLGGYT
j_call: TRBJ2-1; v_call: TRBV5-4; clone_size: -; cdr3_aa: ASSLGSNHDYNEQF
j_call: TRBJ2-1; v_call: TRBV28; clone_size: -; cdr3_aa: ASSFVAASSYNEQF
j_call: TRBJ1-5; v_call: TRBV30; clone_size: -; cdr3_aa: AWSDRGNQPQH
j_call: TRBJ2-5; v_call: TRBV13; clone_size: -; cdr3_aa: ASSLKGGGRETQY
j_call: TRBJ2-1; v_call: TRBV6-1; clone_size: -; cdr3_aa: ASSVGVSIFNEQF
j_call: TRBJ2-7; v_call: TRBV19; clone_size: -; cdr3_aa: ASSRDRNYEQY
j_call: TRBJ1-1; v_call: TRBV5-6; clone_size: few; cdr3_aa: ASSSVRGGRMRENTEAF
j_call: TRBJ1-1; v_call: TRBV27; clone_size: once; cdr3_aa: ASSFGPKNTEAF
j_call: TRBJ1-4; v_call: TRBV9; clone_size: many; cdr3_aa: ASSVGGEDEKLF
j_call: TRBJ1-5; v_call: TRBV6-5; clone_size: -; cdr3_aa: ASRDRGTNQPQH
j_call: TRBJ2-1; v_call: TRBV6-1; clone_size: -; cdr3_aa: ASSAAWRSGNEQF
j_call: TRBJ1-2; v_call: TRBV7-8; clone_size: -; cdr3_aa: ASSTISTGNYGYT